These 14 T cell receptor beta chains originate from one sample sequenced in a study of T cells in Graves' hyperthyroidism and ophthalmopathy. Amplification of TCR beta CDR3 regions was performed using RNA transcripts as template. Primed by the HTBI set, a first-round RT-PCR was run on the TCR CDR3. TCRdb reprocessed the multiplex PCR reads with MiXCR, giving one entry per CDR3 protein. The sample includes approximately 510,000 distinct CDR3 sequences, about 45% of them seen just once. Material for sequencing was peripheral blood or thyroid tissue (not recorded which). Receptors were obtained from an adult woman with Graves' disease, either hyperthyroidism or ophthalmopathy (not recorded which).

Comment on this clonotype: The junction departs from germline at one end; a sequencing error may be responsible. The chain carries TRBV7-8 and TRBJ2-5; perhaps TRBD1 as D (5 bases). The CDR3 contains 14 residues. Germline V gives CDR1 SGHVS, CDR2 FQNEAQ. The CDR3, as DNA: TGTGCCGGCAGCTTAGGGGCCTTATTGGCGACCCAGTACTTC. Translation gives CAGSLGALLATQYF. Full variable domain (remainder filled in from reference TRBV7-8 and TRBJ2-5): GAGVSQSPRYKVAKRGQDVALRCDPISGHVSLFWYQQALGQGPEFLTYFQNEAQLDKSGLPSDRFFAERPEGSVSTLKIQRTQQEDSAVYLCAGSLGALLATQYFGPGTRLLVL.

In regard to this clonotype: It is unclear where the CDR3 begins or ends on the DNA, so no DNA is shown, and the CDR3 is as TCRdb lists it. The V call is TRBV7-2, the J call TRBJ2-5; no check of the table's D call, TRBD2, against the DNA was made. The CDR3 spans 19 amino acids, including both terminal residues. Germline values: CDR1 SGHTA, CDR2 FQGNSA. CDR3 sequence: CASGHQGTEAFFGRETQYF.

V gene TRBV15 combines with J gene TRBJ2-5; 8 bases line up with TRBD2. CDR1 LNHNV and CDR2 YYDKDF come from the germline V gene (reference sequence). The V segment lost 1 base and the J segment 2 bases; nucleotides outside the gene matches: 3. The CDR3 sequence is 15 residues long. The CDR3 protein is CATSRGRLAQETQYF. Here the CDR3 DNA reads TGTGCCACCAGCAGAGGAAGACTAGCGCAAGAGACCCAGTACTTC.

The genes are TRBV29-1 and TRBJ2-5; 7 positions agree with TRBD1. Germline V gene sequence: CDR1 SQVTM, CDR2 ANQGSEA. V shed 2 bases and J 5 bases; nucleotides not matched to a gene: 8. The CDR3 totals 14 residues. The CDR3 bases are TGCAGCGTTGAATACACAGGGGATTGGGAGACCCAGTACTTC. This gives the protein CSVEYTGDWETQYF.

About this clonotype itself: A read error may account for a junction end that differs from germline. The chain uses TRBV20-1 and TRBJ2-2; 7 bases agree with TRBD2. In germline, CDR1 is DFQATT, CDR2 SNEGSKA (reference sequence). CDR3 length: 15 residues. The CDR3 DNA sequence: TGCAGTGCTAGCTTGTCTAGCGGACACACCGGGGAGCCGTTTTTT. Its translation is CSASLSSGHTGEPFF.

CDR3 nucleotide sequence: TGCAGTGCTAGATCGACAGGGGCGGGCCAGCAGTACTTC. This translates into CSARSTGAGQQYF. The V call is TRBV20-1, the J call TRBJ2-7; TRBD1 matches at 8 bases. With 2 bases clipped from V and 8 bases from J, the junction kept 8 bases outside the gene matches. The CDR3 is 13 residues long. CDR1 DFQATT and CDR2 SNEGSKA come from the germline V gene (reference sequence).

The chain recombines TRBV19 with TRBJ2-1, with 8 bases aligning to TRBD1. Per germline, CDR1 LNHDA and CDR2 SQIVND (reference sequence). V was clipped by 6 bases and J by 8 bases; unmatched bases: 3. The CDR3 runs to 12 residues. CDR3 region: CASSDRGHEQFF. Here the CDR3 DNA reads TGTGCCAGTAGCGACAGGGGACATGAGCAGTTCTTC.

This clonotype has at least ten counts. The CDR3 loop is CSARDGGLDNSPLHF. CDR3 DNA: TGCAGTGCTAGAGATGGGGGGCTAGATAATTCACCCCTCCACTTT. This sequence joins TRBV20-1 and TRBJ1-6; TRBD1 is a possible D gene (6 bases). The CDR3 length is 15 residues. Trimming took 0 bases from V and 5 from J, leaving 11 bases between them. CDR1 DFQATT and CDR2 SNEGSKA come from the germline V gene (reference sequence).

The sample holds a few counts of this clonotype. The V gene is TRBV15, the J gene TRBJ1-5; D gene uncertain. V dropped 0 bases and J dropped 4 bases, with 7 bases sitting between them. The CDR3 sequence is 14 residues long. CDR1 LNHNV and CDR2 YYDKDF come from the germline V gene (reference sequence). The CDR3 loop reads CATSREGGNQPQHF. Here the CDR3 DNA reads TGTGCCACCAGCAGAGAAGGAGGTAATCAGCCCCAGCATTTT.

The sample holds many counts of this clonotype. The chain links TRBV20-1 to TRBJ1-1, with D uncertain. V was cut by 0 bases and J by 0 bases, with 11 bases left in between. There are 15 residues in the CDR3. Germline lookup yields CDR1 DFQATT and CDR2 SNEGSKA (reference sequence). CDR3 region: CSARDSGQLNTEAFF. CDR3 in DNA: TGCAGTGCTAGAGATTCCGGGCAGTTGAACACTGAAGCTTTCTTT.

The CDR3 DNA is TGCAGCGGAGGACAGGAGACAGGCTACGAGCAGTACTTC. It encodes CSGGQETGYEQYF. The V call is TRBV20-1, the J call TRBJ2-7, with TRBD1 identical over 7 bases. The CDR3 loop spans 13 amino acids. The V gene's germline CDR1 is DFQATT and CDR2 SNEGSKA (reference sequence).

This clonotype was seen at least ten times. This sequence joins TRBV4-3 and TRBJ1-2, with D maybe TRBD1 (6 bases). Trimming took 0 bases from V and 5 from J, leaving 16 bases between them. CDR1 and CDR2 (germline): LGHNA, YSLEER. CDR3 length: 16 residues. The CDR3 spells CASSQEWSRGRYGYTF. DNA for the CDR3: TGCGCCAGCAGCCAAGAGTGGTCCAGGGGACGGTATGGCTACACCTTC.

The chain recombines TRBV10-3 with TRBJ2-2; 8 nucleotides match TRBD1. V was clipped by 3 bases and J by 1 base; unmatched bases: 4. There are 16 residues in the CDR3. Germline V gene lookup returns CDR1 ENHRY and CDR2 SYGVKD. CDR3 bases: TGTGCCATCAGTGACGAGGGGACAGGGAACACCGGGGAGCTGTTTTTT. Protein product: CAISDEGTGNTGELFF.

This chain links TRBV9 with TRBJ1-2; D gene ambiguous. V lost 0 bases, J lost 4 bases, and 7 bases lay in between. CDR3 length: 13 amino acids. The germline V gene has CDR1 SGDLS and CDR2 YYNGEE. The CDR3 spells CASSVDTGYGYTF. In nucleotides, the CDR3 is TGTGCCAGCAGCGTAGATACGGGCTATGGCTACACCTTC. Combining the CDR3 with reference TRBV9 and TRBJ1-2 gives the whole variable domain DSGVTQTPKHLITATGQRVTLRCSPRSGDLSVYWYQQSLDQGLQFLIQYYNGEERAKGNILERFSAQQFPDLHSELNLSSLELGDSALYFCASSVDTGYGYTFGSGTRLTVV.